One and the same sample provided the 3 T cell receptor beta chains below, sequenced in a study of human T cells and chemical hapten exposure. From the RACE reads, TCRdb called clonotypes with MiXCR, one entry per CDR3 protein. This repertoire shows tens of thousands of distinct CDR3 sequences, over 7.5% found once; its top ten account for roughly 27%. Time point defined: patch test 3, about 24 weeks after DPC sensitization. Documented treatment: therapeutic diphenylcyclopropenone sensitization with weekly scalp DPC. Researchers extracted total RNA from unfractionated whole blood. The material was whole blood, obtained in connection with sensitization to the hapten diphenylcyclopropenone (DPC). The receptors originated from a man over 45 with alopecia areata. Some clones in this sample may be carry-over from other donors' samples.

This clonotype was detected only a few times. This sequence joins TRBV6-2 or TRBV6-3 and TRBJ1-2; 7 nucleotides align to TRBD1. The length of the CDR3 is 13 residues. CDR1 and CDR2 from the germline V gene are MNHEY and SVGEGT. Unmatched junction bases numbered 4, after V lost 6 bases and J lost 3 bases. The CDR3 region has the DNA TGTGCCAGCAGCTTCGACAGGGACTATGGCTACACCTTC. This codes for CASSFDRDYGYTF.

The V gene is TRBV30, the J gene TRBJ2-1; D might be TRBD2 (5 bases). CDR1 and CDR2 from the germline V gene are GTSNPN and SVGIG (reference sequence). This CDR3 spans 16 amino acids. Trimming took off 2 bases at V and 2 bases at J, with 16 bases between the two ends. The CDR3 here is CAWSPRARAAYNEQFF. The DNA for the CDR3 is TGTGCCTGGAGTCCGAGGGCCCGCGCGGCCTACAATGAGCAGTTCTTC.

This clonotype showed up many times. The chain combines TRBV18 with TRBJ1-1, with 7 bases identical to TRBD1. Germline V gene sequence: CDR1 KGHSH, CDR2 LQKENI. This CDR3 has 16 amino acids. J gave up 5 bases and V 0 bases, and 9 bases lay outside the gene matches. CDR3: CASSPPEGAGGTEAFF. The CDR3 region has the DNA TGTGCCAGCTCACCACCCGAGGGGGCGGGAGGAACTGAAGCTTTCTTT.